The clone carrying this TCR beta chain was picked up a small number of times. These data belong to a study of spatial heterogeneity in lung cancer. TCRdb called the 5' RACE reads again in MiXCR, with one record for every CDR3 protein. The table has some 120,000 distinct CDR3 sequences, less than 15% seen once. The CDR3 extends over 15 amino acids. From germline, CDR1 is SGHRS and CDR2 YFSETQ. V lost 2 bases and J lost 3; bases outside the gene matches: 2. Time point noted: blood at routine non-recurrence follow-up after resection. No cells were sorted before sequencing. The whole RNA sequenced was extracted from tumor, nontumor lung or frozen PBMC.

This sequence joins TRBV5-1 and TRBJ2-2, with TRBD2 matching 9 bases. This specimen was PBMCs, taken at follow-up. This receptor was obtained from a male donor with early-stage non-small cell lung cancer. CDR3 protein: CASSLASGDTGELFF. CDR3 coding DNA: TGCGCCAGCAGCTTAGCTAGCGGGGACACCGGGGAGCTGTTTTTT. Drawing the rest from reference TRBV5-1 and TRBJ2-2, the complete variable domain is KAGVTQTPRYLIKTRGQQVTLSCSPISGHRSVSWYQQTPGQGLQFLFEYFSETQRNKGNFPGRFSGRQFSNSRSEMNVSTLELGDSALYLCASSLASGDTGELFFGEGSRLTVL.